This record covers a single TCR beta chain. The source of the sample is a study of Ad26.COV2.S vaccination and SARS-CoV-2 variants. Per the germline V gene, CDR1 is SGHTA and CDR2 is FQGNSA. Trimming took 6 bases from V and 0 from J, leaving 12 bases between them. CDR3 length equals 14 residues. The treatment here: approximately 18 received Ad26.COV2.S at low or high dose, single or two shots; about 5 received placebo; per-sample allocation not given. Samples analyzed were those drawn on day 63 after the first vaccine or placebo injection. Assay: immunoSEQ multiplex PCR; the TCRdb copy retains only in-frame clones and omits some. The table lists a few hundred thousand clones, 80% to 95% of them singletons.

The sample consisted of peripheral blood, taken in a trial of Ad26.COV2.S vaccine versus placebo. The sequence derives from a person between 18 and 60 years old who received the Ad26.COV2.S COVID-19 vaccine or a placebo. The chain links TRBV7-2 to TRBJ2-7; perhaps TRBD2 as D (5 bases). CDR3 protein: CASRSDWSSYEQYF. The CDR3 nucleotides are TGTGCCAGCAGATCGGACTGGAGCTCCTACGAGCAGTACTTC. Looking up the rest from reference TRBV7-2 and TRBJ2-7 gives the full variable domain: GAGVSQSPSNKVTEKGKDVELRCDPISGHTALYWYRQSLGQGLEFLIYFQGNSAPDKSGLPSDRFSAERTGGSVSTLTIQRTQQEDSAVYLCASRSDWSSYEQYFGPGTRLTVT.